This is a list of T cell receptor beta chains from one sample in a study of chemoradiotherapy in HPV16-positive cancers. Profiled with immunoSEQ multiplex PCR; TCRdb holds only in-frame clones, not every one. The repertoire holds around 30,000 clones, approximately 92% seen once, with 3.5% to 4% in the top ten. The sample was blood, taken from a patient who underwent chemoradiotherapy. These receptors were obtained from a human donor with HPV-associated anogenital cancer. The CDR3 runs from the conserved cysteine through the conserved F or W. Each record gives: V gene, clone size, D gene, J gene, CDR3 protein, CDR3 DNA. D genes are given only for firm matches. Some rows mark clone size as missing; the rest say once, few, many or name a class of expanded clone.

>TRBV10-3|.|.|TRBJ2-1
CAISESNRGNEQFF
TGTGCCATCAGTGAGTCGAATCGGGGCAATGAGCAGTTCTTC
>TRBV7-9|.|TRBD1|TRBJ2-1
CASSRRDREGEQFF
TGTGCCAGCAGCCGCCGGGACAGGGAGGGTGAGCAGTTCTTC
>TRBV5-1|.|TRBD1|TRBJ1-6
CASSLWTGDSPLHF
TGCGCCAGCAGCCTCTGGACAGGGGATTCACCCCTCCACTTT
>TRBV6-1|few|.|TRBJ2-7
CASNRNFGEQYF
TGTGCCAGCAATCGGAATTTCGGAGAGCAGTACTTC
>TRBV13|.|TRBD1|TRBJ1-1
CASSSSWTGRNTEAFF
TGTGCCAGCAGCTCCTCCTGGACAGGTCGAAACACTGAAGCTTTCTTT
>TRBV7-9|.|TRBD2|TRBJ2-2
CATRGGRDTGELFF
TGTGCCACCCGGGGCGGGAGAGACACCGGGGAGCTGTTTTTT
>TRBV4-3|.|.|TRBJ2-3
CASSQGVGASTDTQYF
TGCGCCAGCAGCCAAGGAGTGGGGGCTAGCACAGATACGCAGTATTTT
>TRBV13|.|.|TRBJ1-2
CASSFGGMDGYTF
TGTGCCAGCAGCTTCGGGGGGATGGATGGCTACACCTTC
>TRBV2|.|TRBD1|TRBJ1-2
CASSEVGQIYGYTF
TGTGCCAGCAGTGAAGTGGGACAGATTTATGGCTACACCTTC
>TRBV7-9|.|.|TRBJ1-1
CASSQAVDWEAFF
TGTGCCAGCAGCCAAGCCGTGGACTGGGAAGCTTTCTTT
>TRBV7-2|.|.|TRBJ2-7
CASSLSEEQYF
TGTGCCAGCAGCTTATCCGAGGAGCAGTACTTC
>TRBV18|few|.|TRBJ2-1
CASSPKQGINEQFF
TGTGCCAGCTCACCAAAACAGGGTATCAATGAGCAGTTCTTC
>TRBV5-4|.|.|TRBJ1-1
CASSPGGAGPVGTEAFF
TGTGCCAGCAGCCCGGGTGGGGCAGGGCCGGTAGGGACTGAAGCTTTCTTT
>TRBV15|.|TRBD1|TRBJ1-1
CATSRGQGRMNTEAFF
TGTGCCACCAGCAGAGGACAGGGTCGAATGAACACTGAAGCTTTCTTT
>TRBV6-5|.|.|TRBJ2-1
CASSYTAGRYNEQFF
TGTGCCAGCAGCTACACCGCCGGAAGGTACAATGAGCAGTTCTTC
>TRBV20-1|once|TRBD1|TRBJ2-7
CSGQDRDEQYF
TGCAGTGGTCAGGACAGGGACGAGCAGTACTTC
>TRBV6-5|.|TRBD1|TRBJ1-4
CASRKGQGGEKLFF
TGTGCCAGCAGAAAGGGACAGGGGGGGGAAAAACTGTTTTTT
>TRBV21-1|.|.|TRBJ1-2
CASSRRNMGPDF
TGTGCCAGCAGCAGACGAAATATGGGCCCCGACTTC
>TRBV18|.|.|TRBJ1-2
CASSGTDTNYGYTF
TGTGCCAGCTCCGGGACGGACACTAACTATGGCTACACCTTC
>TRBV5-4|.|TRBD1|TRBJ1-4
CASSLQGAGNEKLFF
TGTGCCAGCAGTCTGCAGGGGGCTGGTAATGAAAAACTGTTTTTT
>TRBV27|.|.|TRBJ1-1
CASSTRLLNTEAFF
TGTGCCAGCAGTACTCGACTGCTGAACACTGAAGCTTTCTTT
>TRBV9|.|TRBD2|TRBJ2-5
CASSVDIAGGVETQYF
TGTGCCAGCAGCGTGGACATAGCGGGGGGCGTCGAGACCCAGTACTTC
>TRBV9|.|.|TRBJ1-2
CASSGSGIESYGYTF
TGTGCCAGCAGCGGCTCAGGGATAGAGAGCTATGGCTACACCTTC
>TRBV4-1|.|.|TRBJ2-1
CASSQLRSPYNEQFF
TGCGCCAGCAGCCAATTGAGGAGCCCCTACAATGAGCAGTTCTTC
>TRBV25-1|.|TRBD1|TRBJ2-5
CASSESQGVGETQYF
TGTGCCAGCAGTGAGTCCCAGGGGGTTGGAGAGACCCAGTACTTC
>TRBV7-9|.|.|TRBJ1-1
CASSSNLGGMNTEAFF
TGTGCCAGCAGCTCGAATTTGGGGGGAATGAACACTGAAGCTTTCTTT
>TRBV15|.|.|TRBJ2-7
CATSRDTGRYEQYF
TGTGCCACCAGCAGAGACACAGGGCGCTACGAGCAGTACTTC
>TRBV7-9|.|.|TRBJ1-4
CASSHHSFANEKLFF
TGTGCCAGCAGCCATCACTCGTTCGCTAATGAAAAACTGTTTTTT
>TRBV7-2|.|.|TRBJ2-1
CASRFLQGSSYNEQFF
TGTGCCAGCAGGTTCCTACAGGGCAGCTCCTACAATGAGCAGTTCTTC
>TRBV19|.|.|TRBJ1-1
CASSNGALNTEAFF
TGTGCCAGTAGTAACGGGGCATTGAACACTGAAGCTTTCTTT
>TRBV19|.|.|TRBJ2-4
CASSNYRQEDIQYF
TGTGCCAGTAGTAACTACAGGCAAGAAGACATTCAGTACTTC
>TRBV27|.|.|TRBJ2-1
CASSFRHEQFF
TGTGCCAGCAGTTTTAGGCATGAGCAGTTCTTC
>TRBV5-1|.|.|TRBJ1-2
CASSLLETNYGYTF
TGCGCCAGCAGCTTGCTAGAGACTAACTATGGCTACACCTTC
>TRBV7-9|.|TRBD1|TRBJ2-1
CASSYRQGSVDEQFF
TGTGCCAGCAGCTATCGACAGGGTAGTGTCGATGAGCAGTTCTTC
>TRBV30|.|TRBD1|TRBJ2-7
CAWSPLRQGPYEQYF
TGTGCCTGGAGTCCCCTCAGACAGGGCCCCTACGAGCAGTACTTC
>TRBV13|.|TRBD2|TRBJ2-3
CASSPGGDTQYF
TGTGCCAGCAGTCCGGGAGGAGATACGCAGTATTTT
>TRBV21-1|.|.|TRBJ2-7
CASTQGQADYEQYF
TGTGCCAGCACCCAGGGACAGGCAGACTACGAGCAGTACTTC